One and the same sample provided the 2 T cell receptor beta chains below, sequenced in a study of blood T cell repertoires in COVID-19 (TCRdb year 2020). Library construction relied on the immunoSEQ multiplex PCR assay. TCRdb retrieved this table from immuneACCESS and kept in-frame rearrangements only. Not all clones are present; in checked studies, unresolved V genes account for under half, and no reason is known for the remainder. This sample comprises 35,000 to 45,000 clones, roughly 93% of them detected only once. The top ten clones comprise 9.2% of the sample. The sample was peripheral blood. All receptors derive from a man aged 50-59 years with active COVID-19.

The chain carries TRBV19 and TRBJ1-2, with 7 bases lining up with TRBD1. Germline trimming cut 5 bases from V and 5 bases from J; bases unmatched to any gene: 5. Per germline, CDR1 LNHDA and CDR2 SQIVND (reference sequence). This CDR3 is 13 amino acids long. CDR3 sequence reads: CASSPDREYGYTF. CDR3 DNA: TGTGCCAGTAGTCCCGACAGGGAGTATGGCTACACCTTC.

The V gene is TRBV6-5, the J gene TRBJ2-7; 7 positions match TRBD2. V trimming: 8 bases; J trimming: 1 base; junction bases outside the gene matches: 2. Germline assignment: CDR1 MNHEY and CDR2 SVGAGI. The CDR3 covers 12 residues. CDR3 sequence: CASGRVSYEQYF. For the CDR3, the DNA is TGTGCCAGCGGGAGGGTTTCCTACGAGCAGTACTTC.